Each of the 26 T cell receptor beta chains below was sequenced from the same sample in a study of blood T cell repertoires in COVID-19. TCRdb keeps only in-frame clones here, not all; method: immunoSEQ multiplex PCR. The sample holds approximately 440,000 clones; roughly 88% are singletons and the top ten take 0.55% to 0.75%. The sample comprised PBMCs or T cells enriched from blood (not recorded which). The receptor source for this set is a man aged 18 to 29 who had recovered from COVID-19.

This chain connects TRBV5-6 to TRBJ1-1; 7 positions match TRBD1. Germline V lookup: CDR1 SGHDT, CDR2 YYEEEE. Trimming took 4 bases from V and 0 from J; bases not matched to a gene: 9. CDR3 length: 16 residues. The CDR3 loop reads CASSTNRGPLNTEAFF. CDR3 bases: TGTGCCAGCAGCACAAACAGGGGTCCATTGAACACTGAAGCTTTCTTT.

This rearrangement joins TRBV27 to TRBJ2-2; D gene ambiguous. The CDR3 has 13 residues. Germline V gene lookup returns CDR1 MNHEY and CDR2 SMNVEV (reference sequence). The V gene lost 2 bases and the J gene lost 6 bases, with 7 bases spanning the gap. The CDR3 DNA sequence: TGTGCCAGCAGTTTACGGTCGGCCGGGGAGCTGTTTTTT. Translating gives CASSLRSAGELFF.

This rearrangement joins TRBV5-1 to TRBJ1-2; TRBD1 aligns across 9 bases. The junction had 15 bases not matched to a gene; V was cut back by 2 bases and J by 4 bases. The CDR3 loop spans 18 amino acids. Germline CDR1 and CDR2: SGHRS and YFSETQ. DNA of the CDR3: TGCGCCAGCAGCTTTACTACAGGGGGCTCCCTGGAAGGCTATGGCTACACCTTC. Translated, it gives CASSFTTGGSLEGYGYTF.

The chain employs TRBV5-1 and TRBJ1-1; TRBD1 agrees at 7 bases. The trim removed 1 base at V and 6 bases at J, leaving 6 bases unmatched. This CDR3 spans 14 amino acids. Germline CDR1 is SGHRS and CDR2 is YFSETQ. The CDR3 nucleotides read TGCGCCAGCAGCTTGAGGCAGGGGGTTCCTGAAGCTTTCTTT. Translating gives CASSLRQGVPEAFF. Using reference TRBV5-1 and TRBJ1-1 for the parts outside the CDR3, the full variable domain is KAGVTQTPRYLIKTRGQQVTLSCSPISGHRSVSWYQQTPGQGLQFLFEYFSETQRNKGNFPGRFSGRQFSNSRSEMNVSTLELGDSALYLCASSLRQGVPEAFFGQGTRLTVV.

J is TRBJ1-5 and V is TRBV19; TRBD1 matches 7 bases. V was pared by 6 bases and J by 9 bases, with 8 bases of the junction left unmatched. The CDR3 spans 13 residues. Germline V lookup: CDR1 LNHDA, CDR2 SQIVND (reference sequence). CDR3 residues: CASRPDRFSPQHF. CDR3 in DNA: TGTGCCAGTAGACCGGACAGGTTCTCGCCCCAGCATTTT.

This chain joins TRBV9 and TRBJ1-3; D remains ambiguous. V lost 7 bases and J lost 6, with 5 bases in between. Germline V gives CDR1 SGDLS, CDR2 YYNGEE. The CDR3 totals 10 residues. CDR3 sequence reads: CASGQNTIYF. The CDR3 nucleotides read TGTGCCAGCGGGCAAAACACCATATATTTT. The variable domain in full, with the rest retrieved from reference TRBV9 and TRBJ1-3, is DSGVTQTPKHLITATGQRVTLRCSPRSGDLSVYWYQQSLDQGLQFLIQYYNGEERAKGNILERFSAQQFPDLHSELNLSSLELGDSALYFCASGQNTIYFGEGSWLTVV.

The chain has TRBV28 and TRBJ1-2, with D unresolved. The length of the CDR3 is 14 residues. V lost 2 bases and J lost 1, with 8 bases in between. Per the germline V gene, CDR1 is MDHEN and CDR2 is SYDVKM. In nucleotides, the CDR3 is TGTGCCAGCAGTTTAGTGTCTATTAACTATGGCTACACCTTC. Its protein is CASSLVSINYGYTF.

This rearrangement joins TRBV7-8 to TRBJ1-2, with 8 bases aligning to TRBD1. The CDR3 is 13 amino acids. J was trimmed by 6 bases and V by 5 bases; bases with no gene match: 5. Germline CDR1 reads SGHVS; CDR2 reads FQNEAQ. The chain's CDR3 is CASSRVTGDGYTF. The CDR3, as DNA: TGTGCCAGCAGCCGGGTGACAGGGGATGGCTACACCTTC.

This chain connects TRBV27 to TRBJ1-1; D not resolved. In germline, CDR1 is MNHEY, CDR2 SMNVEV (reference sequence). The CDR3 runs 14 residues. Trimming removed 2 bases from V and 3 bases from J, with 10 bases in between. This CDR3 reads CASSLIPRDTEAFF. In DNA form, the CDR3 reads TGTGCCAGCAGTTTAATTCCCCGTGACACTGAAGCTTTCTTT.

The chain employs TRBV5-1 and TRBJ1-2, with 8 bases lining up with TRBD1. The CDR3 runs to 15 residues. V shed 0 bases and J 6 bases; nucleotides not matched to a gene: 7. The V gene's germline CDR1 is SGHRS and CDR2 YFSETQ. The CDR3 nucleotides are TGCGCCAGCAGCTTGGTTGCAGGGGGCGAGGATGGCTACACCTTC. Residues: CASSLVAGGEDGYTF.

The chain links TRBV7-2 to TRBJ2-7; 8 bases are a match to TRBD1. This CDR3 region has 13 residues. Germline loops: CDR1 SGHTA, CDR2 FQGNSA. The V and J ends lost 5 bases and 5 bases, in that order; junction bases with no gene match: 5. Here the CDR3 reads CASSPGGRDEQYF. DNA of the CDR3: TGTGCCAGCAGCCCAGGGGGCCGCGACGAGCAGTACTTC.

The chain has TRBV7-8 and TRBJ2-1; the D gene is possibly TRBD2 (6 bases). V gave up 7 bases and J gave up 5 bases, with 15 bases separating them. Germline V gene data show CDR1 as SGHVS and CDR2 as FQNEAQ. This CDR3 has 14 amino acids. The CDR3 here is CASTGGARDNEQFF. In DNA form, the CDR3 reads TGTGCCAGCACAGGAGGGGCAAGGGACAATGAGCAGTTCTTC.

V and J are TRBV27 and TRBJ2-5; D is possibly TRBD2 (7 bases). This CDR3 contains 17 residues. V shed 6 bases and J shed 5 bases, with 25 bases lying between them. Germline values: CDR1 MNHEY, CDR2 SMNVEV (reference sequence). CDR3: CASRALRGGVLWETQYF. DNA for the CDR3: TGTGCCAGCAGGGCCCTTAGGGGGGGGGTACTGTGGGAGACCCAGTACTTC.

V is TRBV3-1 (or the pseudogene TRBV3-2) and J is TRBJ2-1, with 9 bases matching TRBD2. Germline loops: CDR1 LGHDT, CDR2 YNNKEL (reference sequence). The length of the CDR3 is 14 residues. With V trimmed by 7 bases and J by 5 bases, 6 bases remained unmatched. In DNA form, the CDR3 reads TGTGCCAGCACGAGCGGGAGGATCCACAATGAGCAGTTCTTC. This sequence encodes CASTSGRIHNEQFF.

This clone came up a few times. The chain links TRBV10-2 to TRBJ2-1; possible D gene TRBD2, 6 bases. Germline V gives CDR1 WSHSY, CDR2 SAAADI. The V end was cut by 2 bases, the J end by 8 bases, with 10 bases between. The CDR3 runs to 13 residues. The CDR3 coding sequence is TGCGCCAGCAGTGAGCGGGAGACCGATGAGCAGTTCTTC. As protein: CASSERETDEQFF.

The CDR3 DNA sequence: TGTGCCAGCAGCTTAGGAAAGTTGAAGGACCCCGGGAGAGGAGGCTACACCTTC. This encodes CASSLGKLKDPGRGGYTF. This rearrangement joins TRBV7-9 to TRBJ1-2; D ambiguous. The CDR3 loop spans 18 amino acids. The germline V and J ends were trimmed by 1 base and 8 bases, with 26 bases remaining between them. Germline-derived CDR1 and CDR2 are SEHNR and FQNEAQ (reference sequence). Full variable domain (missing parts from reference TRBV7-9 and TRBJ1-2): DTGVSQNPRHKITKRGQNVTFRCDPISEHNRLYWYRQTLGQGPEFLTYFQNEAQLEKSRLLSDRFSAERPKGSFSTLEIQRTEQGDSAMYLCASSLGKLKDPGRGGYTFGSGTRLTVV.

This chain connects TRBV19 to TRBJ2-3; the match to TRBD1 covers 7 bases. Trimming removed 3 bases from V and 3 bases from J; junction bases left unmatched: 6. Germline V lookup: CDR1 LNHDA, CDR2 SQIVND (reference sequence). The CDR3 runs 15 residues. CDR3 nucleotide sequence: TGTGCCAGTAGTATTACAGGGGAACTTACAGATACGCAGTATTTT. This gives the protein CASSITGELTDTQYF.

The rearrangement links TRBV13 to TRBJ1-2, with D possibly matching TRBD1 (5 bases). Germline V CDR1 and CDR2: PRHDT, FYEKMQ (reference sequence). The length of the CDR3 is 13 residues. V shed 0 bases and J shed 8 bases, with 10 bases lying between them. CDR3 residues: CASSLGRGYGYTF. CDR3 coding DNA: TGTGCCAGCAGCTTAGGAAGGGGATACGGCTACACCTTC.

The CDR3 DNA reads as TGTGCCAGCAGTGAACCCAGAGGATCCTTCCCACTGTCCTACGAGCAGTACTTC. Translating gives CASSEPRGSFPLSYEQYF. V and J are TRBV2 and TRBJ2-7; D is unresolved. Germline CDR1 and CDR2: SNHLY and FYNNEI. The CDR3 contains 18 residues. V lost 2 bases and J 1 base, leaving 21 bases between the germline ends.

This clone has just one count. The CDR3 here is CASVNNNEQFF. The DNA for the CDR3 is TGTGCTAGCGTAAACAACAATGAGCAGTTCTTC. V gene TRBV11-2 combines with J gene TRBJ2-1; tentatively, D is TRBD2 (5 bases). This CDR3 has 11 amino acids. Germline V lookup: CDR1 SGHAT, CDR2 FQNNGV.

The chain carries TRBV6-1 and TRBJ1-2; 7 nucleotides agree with TRBD1. Germline CDR1 MNHNS, CDR2 SASEGT. The length of the CDR3 is 13 residues. V lost 2 bases, J lost 8 bases, and 5 bases stayed unmatched. As DNA, the CDR3 is TGTGCCAGCAGTGAACGCGCAGGGGGAGGCTACACCTTC. Translating it yields CASSERAGGGYTF.

This chain links TRBV30 with TRBJ1-2; D possibly corresponds to TRBD1 (6 bases). Per the germline V gene, CDR1 is GTSNPN and CDR2 is SVGIG (reference sequence). V gave up 0 bases and J gave up 4 bases, with 15 bases separating them. The CDR3 extends over 15 amino acids. DNA of the CDR3: TGTGCCTGGAGTGTCTCAGGGGCCCTGCGCTATGGCTACACCTTC. Its translation: CAWSVSGALRYGYTF.

The chain joins TRBV7-9 to TRBJ1-2; D not certain. V lost 8 bases and J 4 bases, leaving 17 bases between the germline ends. CDR3 size: 14 residues. Germline V gene data show CDR1 as SEHNR and CDR2 as FQNEAQ (reference sequence). The CDR3 region has the DNA TGTGCCAGCGGCATAACGGGGAGGGCCTATGGCTACACCTTC. It is translated as CASGITGRAYGYTF.

The chain joins TRBV5-8 to TRBJ1-6; no clear D. CDR3 length: 16 amino acids. Trimming stripped 4 bases from V and 0 bases from J, with 11 bases between. Germline lookup yields CDR1 SGHTS and CDR2 YDEGEE. The CDR3 DNA follows: TGTGCCAGCAGCGTAGCAGGAGGCTCCTATAATTCACCCCTCCACTTT. Its translation is CASSVAGGSYNSPLHF.

The chain is built from TRBV7-9 and TRBJ1-2; 7 bases are shared with TRBD1. The CDR3 contains 15 residues. Germline V gene sequence: CDR1 SEHNR, CDR2 FQNEAQ (reference sequence). V was clipped by 4 bases and J by 4 bases; unmatched bases: 9. CDR3 region: CASSSTADRSYGYTF. The DNA for the CDR3 is TGTGCCAGCAGCTCTACAGCGGACAGGAGCTATGGCTACACCTTC.

The chain couples TRBV10-3 to TRBJ1-1; D is perhaps TRBD1 (6 bases). Trimming left V 4 bases short and J 0 bases short, with 15 bases between. Germline lookup yields CDR1 ENHRY and CDR2 SYGVKD. The CDR3 is 16 residues long. The CDR3 loop is CAISGTAEHMNTEAFF. Here the CDR3 DNA reads TGTGCCATCAGTGGGACAGCAGAACACATGAACACTGAAGCTTTCTTT.